The TCR beta chain described here comes from a study of T-cell reconstitution after alpha-beta-depleted transplantation in children. Overall study results and limits: Diversity of TCRbeta at day 60 was high in some patients, arising from surviving recipient T cells and thymic progenitors. Reports say that about two months after transplant, the alpha-beta T cells came out of several hundred graft clones that had expanded.

Germline V gene sequence: CDR1 SGHDT, CDR2 YYEEEE. The CDR3 runs 17 residues. J lost 0 bases, V lost 2 bases, and 8 bases had no gene match. In its sample, this clonotype was seen many times. The target antigen is unknown. It was with unique molecular identifiers that the TCRbeta library was prepared. MiXCR, applied by TCRdb to the PCR reads, yields one record per CDR3 protein. The profile shows 240,000 or so distinct CDR3 sequences, approximately 8.9% of them singletons. J is TRBJ2-5 and V is TRBV5-6; 9 bases map to TRBD1. The sequenced sample was PBMCs, mostly from graft donor cells, obtained 180 days after TCRalphabeta/CD19-depleted stem cell transplant. The origin of this receptor is a male patient aged 10 to 17 who had a stem cell transplant for acute lymphoblastic leukemia, so the T cells may come from the graft donor. The CDR3 nucleotides read TGTGCCAGCAGCTTCGCGACAGGGGGAAGGTACCAAGAGACCCAGTACTTC. Protein: CASSFATGGRYQETQYF.